The clone carrying this TCR beta chain occurred many times. Its matching antigen is unknown. From RNA transcripts, TCR beta CDR3 regions were amplified. TCR CDR3 underwent first-round RT-PCR with the HTBI primer set. TCRdb reprocessed the multiplex PCR reads via MiXCR and lists one record per CDR3 protein. The sample shows fewer than 350,000 distinct CDR3 sequences, approximately 12% of them seen only once. Patients showing uncontrolled infection, other autoimmune disease, pregnancy or lactation were ineligible. The study collected blood at first hyperthyroidism diagnosis, before any ophthalmopathy symptoms arose. The sample originates from a study of T cells in Graves' hyperthyroidism and ophthalmopathy. J lost 0 bases, V lost 5 bases, and 5 bases had no gene match. This CDR3 contains 16 residues. Study-wide points: Blood also contained most expanded thyroid clonotypes above 0.001. Patients with ophthalmopathy were separated from those with stable hyperthyroidism by a 13 V-J model.

The origin of this receptor is a woman in her thirties with Graves' hyperthyroidism that later progressed to Graves' ophthalmopathy. The chain carries TRBV12-3 or TRBV12-4 and TRBJ2-7, with TRBD2 matching over 12 bases. Material for sequencing was blood. The CDR3: CASSPRLAGDSYEQYF. The CDR3 nucleotides are TGTGCCAGCAGTCCCCGACTAGCGGGAGACTCCTACGAGCAGTACTTC.